The next 31 T cell receptor beta chains were all read from a single sample in a study of blood T cell repertoires in COVID-19. Profiling relied on immunoSEQ multiplex PCR, and the TCRdb table lists in-frame clones only, not all of them. The repertoire holds 210,000 or so clones, with 84% as singletons. The specimen was peripheral blood. All receptors come from a woman aged 45-59 years with active or convalescent COVID-19.

J is TRBJ2-1 and V is TRBV5-1; the D is unclear. The CDR3 consists of 15 residues. The germline gives CDR1 SGHRS, CDR2 YFSETQ. Trimming shortened V by 3 bases and J by 5 bases, and 15 bases separated the two germline ends. CDR3 nucleotide sequence: TGCGCCAGCAGCTCGGTCCCAATAGTCGACAATGAGCAGTTCTTC. The encoded protein is CASSSVPIVDNEQFF. The entire variable domain, with the rest obtained from reference TRBV5-1 and TRBJ2-1, is as follows: KAGVTQTPRYLIKTRGQQVTLSCSPISGHRSVSWYQQTPGQGLQFLFEYFSETQRNKGNFPGRFSGRQFSNSRSEMNVSTLELGDSALYLCASSSVPIVDNEQFFGPGTRLTVL.

The chain combines TRBV19 with TRBJ2-5; D remains ambiguous. The CDR3 is made up of 13 amino acids. V shed 1 base and J shed 2 bases, with 5 bases lying between them. Germline CDR1 and CDR2: LNHDA and SQIVND (reference sequence). The CDR3 coding sequence is TGTGCCAGTAGTATAGCCAGACAAGAGACCCAGTACTTC. Protein: CASSIARQETQYF. The whole variable domain, remainder taken from reference TRBV19 and TRBJ2-5, is DGGITQSPKYLFRKEGQNVTLSCEQNLNHDAMYWYRQDPGQGLRLIYYSQIVNDFQKGDIAEGYSVSREKKESFPLTVTSAQKNPTAFYLCASSIARQETQYFGPGTRLLVL.

V usage is TRBV6-2 or TRBV6-3 and J usage is TRBJ2-1; 8 bases are shared with TRBD1. The germline V gene has CDR1 MNHEY and CDR2 SVGEGT. This CDR3 spans 15 amino acids. J lost 5 bases, V lost 4 bases, and 7 bases had no gene match. This chain's CDR3 is CASSFRGLQDNEQFF. The CDR3 bases are TGTGCCAGCAGTTTCAGGGGGCTACAAGACAATGAGCAGTTCTTC.

The rearrangement joins TRBV6-5 to TRBJ1-1, with 8 bases identical to TRBD1. Per germline, CDR1 MNHEY and CDR2 SVGAGI. The CDR3 has 11 amino acids. Trimming took 11 bases from V and 5 from J; bases not matched to a gene: 4. The CDR3: CADDRGTEAFF. As DNA, the CDR3 is TGTGCCGACGACAGGGGAACTGAAGCTTTCTTT.

J is TRBJ2-1 and V is TRBV11-2; 8 bases are a match to TRBD1. Trimming took 1 base from V and 7 from J; bases not matched to a gene: 6. CDR1 SGHAT and CDR2 FQNNGV come from the germline V gene. This CDR3 contains 15 residues. The CDR3: CASSLGQGIPNEQFF. The CDR3 nucleotides are TGTGCCAGCAGCTTAGGACAGGGGATCCCTAATGAGCAGTTCTTC.

The V gene is TRBV5-1, the J gene TRBJ2-7, with 7 nucleotides matching TRBD1. CDR3 length: 14 residues. V lost 2 bases and J lost 7; bases outside the gene matches: 9. Looked up from germline, CDR1 is SGHRS and CDR2 is YFSETQ. The CDR3, as DNA: TGCGCCAGCAGCTTTGGAATAGGGGGCCTGGAGCAGTACTTC. Translating it yields CASSFGIGGLEQYF. Drawing the rest from reference TRBV5-1 and TRBJ2-7, the complete variable domain is KAGVTQTPRYLIKTRGQQVTLSCSPISGHRSVSWYQQTPGQGLQFLFEYFSETQRNKGNFPGRFSGRQFSNSRSEMNVSTLELGDSALYLCASSFGIGGLEQYFGPGTRLTVT.

The chain links TRBV28 to TRBJ1-2; TRBD1 matches at 8 bases. Losses at the gene ends were 2 bases for V and 8 bases for J; bases not matched to a gene: 4. CDR3 length: 13 amino acids. In germline, CDR1 is MDHEN, CDR2 SYDVKM. The CDR3 DNA reads as TGTGCCAGCAGTTTACAGGGGGCGCGGGGCTACACCTTC. Amino acids: CASSLQGARGYTF.

The rearrangement joins TRBV19 to TRBJ2-2; 10 bases are a match to TRBD1. The CDR3 has 16 residues. V lost 6 bases and J lost 4; bases outside the gene matches: 8. Per germline, CDR1 LNHDA and CDR2 SQIVND (reference sequence). Written as DNA, the CDR3 is TGTGCCAGTAGAAGACCGGGACAGGGGACCACCGGGGAGCTGTTTTTT. Residues: CASRRPGQGTTGELFF.

The V gene is TRBV5-1, the J gene TRBJ2-5; 10 positions agree with TRBD1. The length of the CDR3 is 14 residues. Germline V gene lookup returns CDR1 SGHRS and CDR2 YFSETQ. The trim removed 0 bases at V and 4 bases at J, leaving 0 bases unmatched. The CDR3 bases are TGCGCCAGCAGCTTGGGGACAGGGGGAGAGACCCAGTACTTC. It translates to CASSLGTGGETQYF.

This clone was seen a handful of times. The V call is TRBV11-2, the J call TRBJ2-2; 7 bases align to TRBD1. Germline V CDR1 and CDR2: SGHAT, FQNNGV. The CDR3 sequence is 15 residues long. The V gene end was trimmed by 5 bases and the J gene end by 2 bases; junction bases not matched to a gene: 5. CDR3 protein: CASSRGTVNTGELFF. In DNA form, the CDR3 reads TGTGCCAGCAGCCGTGGGACAGTTAACACCGGGGAGCTGTTTTTT.

This clone was counted once. The gene calls are TRBV11-1 and TRBJ2-1, with D maybe TRBD1 (6 bases). The CDR3 sequence is 15 residues long. The germline gives CDR1 SGHAT, CDR2 FQDESV (reference sequence). The V gene lost 3 bases and the J gene lost 5 bases, with 14 bases spanning the gap. The CDR3 region has the DNA TGTGCCAGCAGCTTGGCGTGGGGGCTGAACAATGAGCAGTTCTTC. Residues: CASSLAWGLNNEQFF.

This chain joins TRBV2 and TRBJ2-3, with TRBD2 identical over 9 bases. The germline CDR1 and CDR2 sequences are SNHLY and FYNNEI. There are 17 residues in the CDR3. Trimming cost V 3 bases and J 1 base; bases outside gene matches: 8. The CDR3 protein is CASSERGGEGGTDTQYF. The CDR3 nucleotides are TGTGCCAGCAGTGAGCGCGGGGGGGAAGGCGGCACAGATACGCAGTATTTT.

The chain combines TRBV4-1 with TRBJ1-3, with D unclear. This CDR3 contains 18 residues. From germline, CDR1 is MGHRA and CDR2 YSYEKL. Trimming removed 2 bases from V and 0 bases from J, with 17 bases in between. The CDR3 reads CASSQWFTGVSSGNTIYF. The CDR3 nucleotides read TGCGCCAGCAGCCAATGGTTCACGGGAGTAAGCTCTGGAAACACCATATATTTT.

The chain uses TRBV19 and TRBJ1-2, with D maybe TRBD1 (5 bases). V shed 3 bases and J shed 8 bases, with 19 bases lying between them. Looked up from germline, CDR1 is LNHDA and CDR2 is SQIVND (reference sequence). The CDR3 has 15 residues. The CDR3 loop reads CASSIHQNIGEGYTF. The CDR3 DNA sequence: TGTGCCAGTAGTATCCACCAAAATATAGGGGAAGGCTACACCTTC.

The J gene is TRBJ2-3, the V gene TRBV10-3; 12 nucleotides match TRBD2. V dropped 4 bases and J dropped 1; count of bases not matched to a gene: 9. The CDR3 has 18 residues. Per the germline V gene, CDR1 is ENHRY and CDR2 is SYGVKD. The CDR3 region is CAISARGLAGIGTDTQYF. The CDR3 coding sequence is TGTGCCATCAGTGCCCGGGGACTAGCGGGTATCGGCACAGATACGCAGTATTTT.

V and J are TRBV5-1 and TRBJ1-6; D unclear. V was trimmed by 0 bases and J by 0 bases, leaving 16 bases between them. CDR1 is SGHRS and CDR2 is YFSETQ in the germline V gene. The CDR3 length is 19 residues. The DNA for the CDR3 is TGCGCCAGCAGCTTGGGAGTGACATTCCCGAGCTCCTATAATTCACCCCTCCACTTT. Translated: CASSLGVTFPSSYNSPLHF.

The chain combines TRBV12-5 with TRBJ2-1; 9 bases align to TRBD2. There are 21 residues in the CDR3. The germline V gene encodes CDR1 LGHNT and CDR2 FRNRAP. V lost 0 bases, J lost 1 base, and 16 bases stayed unmatched. Here the CDR3 reads CASGLVRDRRLAGVSYNEQFF. Written as DNA, the CDR3 is TGTGCTAGTGGTTTGGTACGTGACAGGAGGTTAGCGGGAGTATCCTACAATGAGCAGTTCTTC.

This clone was counted between two and nine times. The gene calls are TRBV29-1 and TRBJ2-4; D is unclear. The CDR3 loop spans 10 amino acids. V was pared by 1 base and J by 15 bases, with 10 bases between. Germline CDR1 is SQVTM and CDR2 is ANQGSEA. In nucleotides, the CDR3 is TGCAGCGTTGAAGGGCCTCCCCGGTACTTC. Translating it yields CSVEGPPRYF.

This clone has a single count. The chain carries TRBV7-6 and TRBJ2-5; TRBD1 is a possible D gene (5 bases). Germline CDR1 SGHVS, CDR2 FNYEAQ. The CDR3 is 13 residues long. Trimming removed 1 base at V and 4 bases at J, with 7 bases between. CDR3 protein: CASSLGQLETQYF. The CDR3 nucleotides read TGTGCCAGCAGCTTAGGACAGTTAGAGACCCAGTACTTC. The whole variable domain, remainder taken from reference TRBV7-6 and TRBJ2-5, is GAGVSQSPRYKVTKRGQDVALRCDPISGHVSLYWYRQALGQGPEFLTYFNYEAQQDKSGLPNDRFSAERPEGSISTLTIQRTEQRDSAMYRCASSLGQLETQYFGPGTRLLVL.

This clone was detected once. This sequence joins TRBV30 and TRBJ2-2; D not certain. With 1 base removed from V and 7 bases from J, the gap between germline ends came to 13 bases. Germline values: CDR1 GTSNPN, CDR2 SVGIG (reference sequence). The length of the CDR3 is 14 residues. The CDR3 DNA reads TGTGCCTGGAGTGGAGCGACCACCTACGGGGAGCTGTTTTTT. It encodes CAWSGATTYGELFF.

The chain joins TRBV5-1 to TRBJ2-1; D is possibly TRBD1 (5 bases). Germline CDR1 and CDR2: SGHRS and YFSETQ. The germline V and J ends were trimmed by 2 bases and 0 bases, with 9 bases remaining between them. The CDR3 covers 15 residues. This CDR3 reads CASSLQDASYNEQFF. CDR3 DNA sequence: TGCGCCAGCAGCTTACAGGACGCCTCCTACAATGAGCAGTTCTTC.

The CDR3 loop is CASSPLAGGYNEQFF. The CDR3 coding sequence is TGTGCCAGCAGCCCCCTAGCGGGGGGTTACAATGAGCAGTTCTTC. The chain recombines TRBV3-1 (or the pseudogene TRBV3-2) with TRBJ2-1; 11 nucleotides agree with TRBD2. This CDR3 is 15 amino acids long. The V gene's germline CDR1 is LGHDT and CDR2 YNNKEL (reference sequence). The ends lost 4 bases at V and 4 bases at J; junction bases unmatched: 3.

The chain is built from TRBV28 and TRBJ2-1; possibly TRBD1 for D (6 bases). The ends were cut back, 5 bases at V and 9 bases at J, with 8 bases in the middle. CDR1 is MDHEN, CDR2 SYDVKM, per germline. CDR3 length: 11 amino acids. The chain's CDR3 is CASSHRAEQFF. The CDR3 region has the DNA TGTGCCAGCAGTCACAGGGCTGAGCAGTTCTTC.

The chain combines TRBV4-2 with TRBJ1-2; 7 bases line up with TRBD1. V gave up 1 base and J gave up 7 bases; unmatched junction bases: 12. The CDR3 runs to 16 residues. CDR1 and CDR2 (germline): LGHNA, YNFKEQ. CDR3 bases: TGTGCCAGCAGCCAAGTTTCAGGGGGAGCCTCTGGTGGCTACACCTTC. Protein: CASSQVSGGASGGYTF.

The chain carries TRBV12-3 or TRBV12-4 and TRBJ2-3; no clear D. Trimming shortened V by 2 bases and J by 1 base, and 4 bases separated the two germline ends. The CDR3 length is 13 residues. CDR3 coding DNA: TGTGCCAGCAGTTTACGGGGCACAGATACGCAGTATTTT. Its protein product is CASSLRGTDTQYF.

The chain combines TRBV28 with TRBJ1-3; possibly TRBD1 for D (5 bases). The CDR3 covers 14 residues. Germline V gene lookup returns CDR1 MDHEN and CDR2 SYDVKM. The V gene lost 3 bases and the J gene lost 6 bases, with 12 bases spanning the gap. The chain's CDR3 is CASSFGGRLNTIYF. The CDR3 DNA follows: TGTGCCAGCAGTTTCGGGGGAAGGTTAAACACCATATATTTT.

The chain joins TRBV9 to TRBJ2-7, with a tentative D call TRBD1 (6 bases). The CDR3 runs 13 residues. Trimming removed 0 bases from V and 6 bases from J, with 10 bases in between. Germline CDR1 is SGDLS and CDR2 is YYNGEE. The CDR3 DNA reads as TGTGCCAGCAGCGTAGCCCCAGGGGTCGAGCAGTACGTC. It is translated as CASSVAPGVEQYV.

The rearrangement links TRBV7-3 to TRBJ2-1; TRBD1 might be the D (6 bases). The CDR3 is made up of 15 amino acids. Germline CDR1 and CDR2: SGHTA and FQGTGA. Trimming removed 0 bases from V and 1 base from J, with 7 bases in between. The CDR3 bases are TGTGCCAGCAGCTTAACCCAGGGGTCCTACAATGAGCAGTTCTTC. Its translation: CASSLTQGSYNEQFF.

This chain uses TRBV30 with TRBJ1-6; 9 bases agree with TRBD1. The CDR3 contains 15 residues. CDR1 is GTSNPN, CDR2 SVGIG, per germline (reference sequence). The junction had 10 bases not matched to a gene; V was cut back by 4 bases and J by 9 bases. The CDR3 nucleotides read TGTGCCTGGATAGAAACCGGGACAGGGCCTTCACCCCTCCACTTT. Protein: CAWIETGTGPSPLHF.

The chain recombines TRBV5-5 with TRBJ1-2, with a tentative D call TRBD1 (6 bases). The CDR3 totals 15 residues. Germline CDR1 is SGHKS and CDR2 is YYEKEE (reference sequence). Between the trimmed V and J ends, which lost 4 bases and 0 bases, there was a span of 13 bases. Here the CDR3 reads CASSQTGLPNYGYTF. The CDR3 DNA reads TGTGCCAGCAGCCAGACAGGTTTGCCTAACTATGGCTACACCTTC. Full variable domain (remainder filled in from reference TRBV5-5 and TRBJ1-2): DAGVTQSPTHLIKTRGQQVTLRCSPISGHKSVSWYQQVLGQGPQFIFQYYEKEERGRGNFPDRFSARQFPNYSSELNVNALLLGDSALYLCASSQTGLPNYGYTFGSGTRLTVV.

The J gene is TRBJ2-1, the V gene TRBV5-5; no firm D call. The V end lost 1 base, the J end lost 6 bases, and 11 bases lay between the germline ends. From germline, CDR1 is SGHKS and CDR2 YYEKEE (reference sequence). This CDR3 has 14 residues. The CDR3 sequence is CASSLTSGGNEQFF. In DNA, the CDR3 is TGTGCCAGCAGCTTGACGTCCGGCGGCAATGAGCAGTTCTTC.